The entry below gives a single T cell receptor (beta chain) sequence along with its context. The antigen remains undetermined. Sequenced by immunoSEQ multiplex PCR; TCRdb stores in-frame clones only, minus some. The data show over 1.4 million clones, with around 97% seen just once and roughly 1.2% held by the top ten. The data derive from a study of shared clonotypes between healthy human individuals. Study-wide findings and caveats: Inspection by rarefaction showed sorted-subset sequencing to be incomplete despite large depth.

V gave up 4 bases and J gave up 5 bases, with 17 bases separating them. This CDR3 contains 15 residues. Germline CDR1 is LNHDA and CDR2 is SQIVND (reference sequence). This receptor was obtained from a man aged 25-45 years in good health. The material sequenced was naive CD4+ T cells sorted from blood. Subset defined: CD45RA+ positively selected. V is TRBV19 and J is TRBJ1-2; weak D call: TRBD1 (5 bases). Here the CDR3 DNA reads TGTGCCAGTAGTAATCCAGGGAGAGGCGGATATGGCTACACCTTC. This gives the protein CASSNPGRGGYGYTF.